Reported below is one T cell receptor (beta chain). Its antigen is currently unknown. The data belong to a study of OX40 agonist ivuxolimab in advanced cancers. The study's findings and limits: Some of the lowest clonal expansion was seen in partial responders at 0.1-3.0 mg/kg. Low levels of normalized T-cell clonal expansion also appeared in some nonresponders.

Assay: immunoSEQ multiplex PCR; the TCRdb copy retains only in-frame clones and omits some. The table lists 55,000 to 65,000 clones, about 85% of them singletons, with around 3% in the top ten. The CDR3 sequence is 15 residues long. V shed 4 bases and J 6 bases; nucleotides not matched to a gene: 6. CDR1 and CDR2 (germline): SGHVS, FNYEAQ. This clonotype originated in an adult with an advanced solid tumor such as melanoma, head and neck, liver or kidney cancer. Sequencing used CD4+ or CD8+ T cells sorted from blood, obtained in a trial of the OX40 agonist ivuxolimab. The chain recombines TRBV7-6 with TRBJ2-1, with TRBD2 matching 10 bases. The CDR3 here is CASSSGLADLNEQFF. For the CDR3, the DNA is TGTGCCAGCAGCTCCGGACTAGCGGACCTCAATGAGCAGTTCTTC.